The T cell receptor (beta chain) under discussion was sequenced for a study of T-cell reconstitution after alpha-beta-depleted transplantation in children. General study findings and limits: Certain patients had high TCRbeta diversity at day 60, and it came from recipient T cells and thymic progenitors that survived.

Trimming took 5 bases from V and 4 from J, leaving 11 bases between them. The CDR3 sequence is 14 residues long. With respect to this clonotype: Its antigen is undetermined.

Library preparation (for TCRbeta) was performed with unique molecular identifiers. TCRdb re-derived calls from the PCR reads in MiXCR, one entry per CDR3 protein. The sample consists of a few hundred thousand distinct CDR3 sequences, 27% of them appearing once. This sequence joins TRBV12-3 or TRBV12-4 and TRBJ2-2, with a tentative D call TRBD1 (6 bases). Here the sequenced sample was PBMCs, taken before TCRalphabeta/CD19-depleted stem cell transplant. The sequence derives from a boy younger than two with Wiskott-Aldrich syndrome, due to receive a stem cell transplant. This CDR3 is CASSGSRGTGELFF. The CDR3 nucleotides read TGTGCCAGCAGTGGTAGCAGGGGCACCGGGGAGCTGTTTTTT.